These 20 T cell receptor beta chains were sequenced from one sample in a study of regulatory T cells in long-lasting Graves disease. Time point of the sample: persistent/refractory GD, antithyroid drugs over 5 years with positive TRAb. Isolated PBMC RNA provided the starting material for the TCR library. HTBI primers from iRepertoire and Arm-PCR of CDR3 regions yielded the TCR beta libraries. Each CDR3 protein gets one entry after TCRdb re-called the multiplex PCR reads with MiXCR. The sample comprises about 470,000 distinct CDR3 sequences, approximately 21% of which are singletons, and roughly 7.1% rests with the top ten. This specimen consisted of peripheral blood mononuclear cells (PBMCs), obtained when the disease was refractory, from a patient treated with antithyroid drugs. Every receptor here comes from a female donor with Graves disease.

The chain carries TRBV6-1 and TRBJ2-3, with TRBD1 identical over 9 bases. The CDR3 extends over 16 amino acids. Germline V gene sequence: CDR1 MNHNS, CDR2 SASEGT. Trimming cost V 5 bases and J 1 base; bases outside gene matches: 7. DNA of the CDR3: TGTGCCAGCAGTCCCAACAGGGGGCATCGCACAGATACGCAGTATTTT. Translated, it gives CASSPNRGHRTDTQYF.

This clonotype was found many times. The genes are TRBV28 and TRBJ2-7; a possible D gene is TRBD1 (5 bases). CDR1 is MDHEN and CDR2 is SYDVKM in the germline V gene. The CDR3 runs to 15 residues. The V gene lost 6 bases and the J gene lost 1 base, with 16 bases spanning the gap. CDR3 bases: TGTGCCAGCAGGGGAAGACAGTCCTTTTCCTACGAGCAGTACTTC. This gives the protein CASRGRQSFSYEQYF.

Ten or more counts support this clonotype. V and J are TRBV7-9 and TRBJ1-1; D ambiguous. Germline CDR1 SEHNR, CDR2 FQNEAQ (reference sequence). This CDR3 contains 13 residues. V was cut by 4 bases and J by 2 bases, with 8 bases left in between. The CDR3 nucleotides are TGTGCCAGCAGCTCACAGTACAACACTGAAGCTTTCTTT. Protein: CASSSQYNTEAFF.

This clonotype was seen ten or more times. This chain joins TRBV28 and TRBJ1-5, with D hard to call. CDR3 length equals 15 residues. In germline, CDR1 is MDHEN, CDR2 SYDVKM. V was cut by 6 bases and J by 1 base, with 13 bases left in between. The CDR3: CASRSQEGSNQPQHF. The DNA of the CDR3 is TGTGCCAGCAGGTCCCAGGAAGGCAGCAATCAGCCCCAGCATTTT.

This clonotype was detected many times. V usage is TRBV20-1 and J usage is TRBJ1-2; 9 bases match TRBD1. J was trimmed by 2 bases and V by 0 bases; bases with no gene match: 1. The length of the CDR3 is 14 residues. Looked up from germline, CDR1 is DFQATT and CDR2 is SNEGSKA (reference sequence). The CDR3 is CSARETGGNYGYTF. CDR3 DNA: TGCAGTGCTAGAGAAACAGGGGGCAACTATGGCTACACCTTC.

This chain uses TRBV7-9 with TRBJ1-5; TRBD1 aligns across 7 bases. CDR1 and CDR2 from the germline V gene are SEHNR and FQNEAQ (reference sequence). With V trimmed by 8 bases and J by 7 bases, 11 bases remained unmatched. The CDR3 runs to 14 residues. For the CDR3, the DNA is TGTGCCAGCGGGGCGGACAGGCCCGGACAGCCCCAGCATTTT. Protein sequence: CASGADRPGQPQHF. Based on the CDR3 plus reference TRBV7-9 and TRBJ1-5, the full variable domain is DTGVSQNPRHKITKRGQNVTFRCDPISEHNRLYWYRQTLGQGPEFLTYFQNEAQLEKSRLLSDRFSAERPKGSFSTLEIQRTEQGDSAMYLCASGADRPGQPQHFGDGTRLSIL.

This clonotype showed up just a few times. V usage is TRBV20-1 and J usage is TRBJ2-5; 11 bases fit TRBD1. The CDR3 consists of 13 residues. V dropped 5 bases and J dropped 4; count of bases not matched to a gene: 3. Germline CDR1 and CDR2: DFQATT and SNEGSKA (reference sequence). The CDR3: CSAWTGGRETQYF. The CDR3 DNA sequence: TGCAGTGCTTGGACAGGGGGCAGAGAGACCCAGTACTTC.

This clonotype was seen many times. The rearrangement links TRBV7-8 to TRBJ2-4; TRBD2 might be the D (5 bases). CDR1 and CDR2 from the germline V gene are SGHVS and FQNEAQ. CDR3 length: 17 residues. V was clipped by 5 bases and J by 2 bases, with 19 bases between them. CDR3 nucleotides: TGTGCCAGCAGCCCCACACGACCGGGGTTGACCAAAAACATTCAGTACTTC. The encoded protein is CASSPTRPGLTKNIQYF. Based on the CDR3 plus reference TRBV7-8 and TRBJ2-4, the full variable domain is GAGVSQSPRYKVAKRGQDVALRCDPISGHVSLFWYQQALGQGPEFLTYFQNEAQLDKSGLPSDRFFAERPEGSVSTLKIQRTQQEDSAVYLCASSPTRPGLTKNIQYFGAGTRLSVL.

This clonotype occurred a few times. This rearrangement joins TRBV2 to TRBJ1-1, with D possibly TRBD1 on 5 matching bases. The germline V gene encodes CDR1 SNHLY and CDR2 FYNNEI. Trimming pared 3 bases from V and 0 bases from J, leaving 11 bases between. CDR3 length: 15 residues. Here the CDR3 reads CASSEAGVMNTEAFF. Written as DNA, the CDR3 is TGTGCCAGCAGTGAGGCGGGGGTCATGAACACTGAAGCTTTCTTT.

This clonotype has a handful of counts. V usage is TRBV28 and J usage is TRBJ2-4; D ambiguous. V shed 5 bases and J shed 8 bases, with 10 bases lying between them. CDR1 and CDR2 from the germline V gene are MDHEN and SYDVKM. The CDR3 totals 12 residues. The CDR3 nucleotides are TGTGCCAGCAGTAGGGTCGTATACATTCAGTACTTC. Protein product: CASSRVVYIQYF.

This clonotype was observed at least ten times. The V and J genes are TRBV6-1 and TRBJ2-5; D is possibly TRBD1 or TRBD2 (6 bases each). This CDR3 spans 13 amino acids. The V end lost 8 bases, the J end lost 5 bases, and 15 bases lay between the germline ends. Germline CDR1 and CDR2: MNHNS and SASEGT. The chain's CDR3 is CASSPGARETQYF. As DNA, the CDR3 is TGTGCCAGCTCCCCGGGGGCCAGGGAGACCCAGTACTTC.

The sample holds a few counts of this clonotype. The chain recombines TRBV7-2 with TRBJ2-7; D assignment may be TRBD1 or TRBD2 (6 bases each). The V and J ends lost 8 bases and 7 bases respectively, with 21 bases between them. The CDR3 contains 14 residues. Germline V gene data show CDR1 as SGHTA and CDR2 as FQGNSA. The CDR3 coding sequence is TGTGCCAGCCAACGACAGGAGGGGTTTGGGGAGCAGTACTTC. The encoded protein is CASQRQEGFGEQYF.

With respect to this clonotype: Being one base from a much bigger clone, this may be a read error. The gene calls are TRBV20-1 and TRBJ1-2; D may be TRBD1 (6 bases). Germline lookup yields CDR1 DFQATT and CDR2 SNEGSKA (reference sequence). The CDR3 consists of 10 residues. The germline V and J ends were trimmed by 6 bases and 8 bases, with 10 bases remaining between them. The CDR3 DNA sequence: TGCAGTGCAGCAGGGGAGGGCTACACCTTC. Translation: CSAAGEGYTF.

This clonotype was found many times. The CDR3 coding sequence is TGTGCCAGCAGTTCTCACAGTGATCTAGCCAAAAACATTCAGTACTTC. This sequence encodes CASSSHSDLAKNIQYF. V usage is TRBV27 and J usage is TRBJ2-4; D is undetermined. V was trimmed by 4 bases and J by 0 bases, leaving 13 bases between them. Germline V gene data show CDR1 as MNHEY and CDR2 as SMNVEV (reference sequence). The CDR3 covers 16 residues.

This clonotype was observed a few times. V and J are TRBV27 and TRBJ1-1; TRBD1 aligns across 7 bases. The V and J ends lost 7 bases and 1 base, in that order; junction bases with no gene match: 6. The germline CDR1 and CDR2 sequences are MNHEY and SMNVEV (reference sequence). The CDR3 has 14 residues. DNA of the CDR3: TGTGCCAGCACCCGAGGGGACAGGAACACTGAAGCTTTCTTT. Amino acid sequence: CASTRGDRNTEAFF.

Many counts were recorded for this clonotype. The genes are TRBV7-9 and TRBJ2-6, with D maybe TRBD1 (6 bases). This CDR3 has 16 amino acids. Looked up from germline, CDR1 is SEHNR and CDR2 is FQNEAQ (reference sequence). V lost 4 bases, J lost 7 bases, and 17 bases lay in between. The CDR3 here is CASSWTPLDSANVLTF. DNA for the CDR3: TGTGCCAGCAGCTGGACCCCACTGGACAGCGCCAACGTCCTGACTTTC.

A single count supports this clonotype. The rearrangement links TRBV28 to TRBJ2-3; 8 bases match TRBD2. Germline assignment: CDR1 MDHEN and CDR2 SYDVKM. The CDR3 contains 12 residues. The trim removed 7 bases at V and 6 bases at J, leaving 3 bases unmatched. The CDR3 sequence is CASTERGDTQYF. Written as DNA, the CDR3 is TGTGCCAGCACCGAGCGGGGGGATACGCAGTATTTT. Supplemented by reference TRBV28 and TRBJ2-3, the full variable domain reads DVKVTQSSRYLVKRTGEKVFLECVQDMDHENMFWYRQDPGLGLRLIYFSYDVKMKEKGDIPEGYSVSREKKERFSLILESASTNQTSMYLCASTERGDTQYFGPGTRLTVL.

The chain combines TRBV12-3 or TRBV12-4 with TRBJ2-7; D is ambiguous. Trimming removed 0 bases at V and 12 bases at J, with 12 bases between. CDR3 length equals 12 residues. The CDR3 DNA is TGTGCCAGCAGTTTAGCGGGTTATGGGCGGTACTTC. It encodes CASSLAGYGRYF.

This clonotype was seen more than once but under ten times. The chain couples TRBV10-3 to TRBJ1-2, with 7 bases aligning to TRBD1. This CDR3 is 16 amino acids long. The V gene end was trimmed by 5 bases and the J gene end by 2 bases; junction bases not matched to a gene: 11. The germline V gene has CDR1 ENHRY and CDR2 SYGVKD. This chain's CDR3 is CAISKVGQDKNYGYTF. The CDR3 region has the DNA TGTGCCATCAGTAAAGTCGGACAGGACAAGAACTATGGCTACACCTTC.

This clonotype was seen a few times. The rearrangement joins TRBV19 to TRBJ2-7, with TRBD2 as a possible D gene (6 bases). The CDR3 totals 16 residues. Trimming removed 0 bases from V and 0 bases from J, with 12 bases in between. CDR1 and CDR2 (germline): LNHDA, SQIVND (reference sequence). This chain's CDR3 is CASSIDLETSSYEQYF. The CDR3, as DNA: TGTGCCAGTAGTATAGATCTGGAGACTAGCTCCTACGAGCAGTACTTC.